This record concerns one T cell receptor beta chain sequence. Its antigen is undetermined. This sample was included in a study of T-cell memory formation after mild COVID-19. Across the study: The two donors had largely donor-specific TCR clusters.

Germline values: CDR1 SGDLS, CDR2 YYNGEE. V was trimmed by 4 bases and J by 0 bases, leaving 17 bases between them. This CDR3 contains 18 residues. Study conclusions and caveats: Day 15 to 85 contracting clones showed balanced CD4/CD8; day 15 to 37 expanders favored CD4+. Researchers found some responding clones in pre-infection memory, a sign that cross-reactive memory joined.

cDNA libraries for TCR alpha and TCR beta, carrying sample barcodes and UMIs, came from 5'RACE with constant-segment primers. TCRdb fed the 5' RACE reads into MiXCR, producing one record per CDR3 protein. The sample lists under 350,000 distinct CDR3 sequences, roughly 15% occurring once. The rearrangement links TRBV9 to TRBJ2-6; D is ambiguous. Material: PBMCs or a T cell subset sorted from them (not recorded which). This receptor was taken from a man in his late teens or twenties who had mild COVID-19 (a few samples of this study predate the infection). Cell type and time point are not known. CDR3 bases: TGTGCCAGCAGCCCTCAATTCGCAGCTCACTCTGGGGCCAACGTCCTGACTTTC. It encodes CASSPQFAAHSGANVLTF.